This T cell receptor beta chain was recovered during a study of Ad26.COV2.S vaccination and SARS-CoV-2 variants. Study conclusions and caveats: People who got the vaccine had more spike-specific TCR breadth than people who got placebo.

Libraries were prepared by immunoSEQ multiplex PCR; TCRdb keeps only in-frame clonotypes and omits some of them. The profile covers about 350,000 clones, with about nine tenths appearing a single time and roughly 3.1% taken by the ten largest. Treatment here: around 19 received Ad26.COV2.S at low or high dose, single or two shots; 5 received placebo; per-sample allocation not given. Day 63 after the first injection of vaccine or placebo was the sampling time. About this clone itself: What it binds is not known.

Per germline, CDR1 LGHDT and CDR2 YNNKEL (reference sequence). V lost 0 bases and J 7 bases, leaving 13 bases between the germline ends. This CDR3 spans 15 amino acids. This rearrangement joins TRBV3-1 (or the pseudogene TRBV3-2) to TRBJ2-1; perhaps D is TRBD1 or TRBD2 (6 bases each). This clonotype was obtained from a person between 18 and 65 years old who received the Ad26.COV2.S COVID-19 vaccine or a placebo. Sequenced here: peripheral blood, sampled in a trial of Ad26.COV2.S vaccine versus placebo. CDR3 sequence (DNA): TGTGCCAGCAGCCAAGATTGGGGGGCCTCTAATGAGCAGTTCTTC. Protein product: CASSQDWGASNEQFF.